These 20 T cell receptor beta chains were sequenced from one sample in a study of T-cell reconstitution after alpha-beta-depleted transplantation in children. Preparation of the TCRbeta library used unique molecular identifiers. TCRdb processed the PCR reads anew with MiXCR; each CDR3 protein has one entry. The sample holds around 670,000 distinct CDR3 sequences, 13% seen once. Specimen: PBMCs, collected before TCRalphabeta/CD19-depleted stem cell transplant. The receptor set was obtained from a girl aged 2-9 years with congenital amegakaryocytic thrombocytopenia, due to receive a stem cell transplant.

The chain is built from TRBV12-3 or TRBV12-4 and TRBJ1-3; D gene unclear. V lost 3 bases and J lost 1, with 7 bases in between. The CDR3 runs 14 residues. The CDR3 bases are TGTGCCAGCAGTTTCGGAGGTTCTGGAAACACCATATATTTT. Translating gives CASSFGGSGNTIYF.

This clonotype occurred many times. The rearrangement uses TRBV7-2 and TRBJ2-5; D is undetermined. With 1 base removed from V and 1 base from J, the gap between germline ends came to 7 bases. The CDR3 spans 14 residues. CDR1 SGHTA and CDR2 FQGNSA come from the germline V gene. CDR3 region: CASSLDYSQETQYF. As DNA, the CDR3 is TGTGCCAGCAGCTTAGACTACAGCCAAGAGACCCAGTACTTC. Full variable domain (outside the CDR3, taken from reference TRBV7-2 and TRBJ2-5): GAGVSQSPSNKVTEKGKDVELRCDPISGHTALYWYRQSLGQGLEFLIYFQGNSAPDKSGLPSDRFSAERTGGSVSTLTIQRTQQEDSAVYLCASSLDYSQETQYFGPGTRLLVL.

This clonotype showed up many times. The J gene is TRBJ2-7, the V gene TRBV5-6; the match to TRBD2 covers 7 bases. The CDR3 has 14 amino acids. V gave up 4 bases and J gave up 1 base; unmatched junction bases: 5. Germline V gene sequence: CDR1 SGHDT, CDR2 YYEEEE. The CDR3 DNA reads TGTGCCAGCAGCCCGAGCGGGATGTCCTACGAGCAGTACTTC. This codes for CASSPSGMSYEQYF.

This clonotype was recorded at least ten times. The CDR3 DNA follows: TGTGCCAGCACTCCTTATCCCGTGCGGGGGCCCCAAGAGACCCAGTACTTC. It encodes CASTPYPVRGPQETQYF. The chain recombines TRBV6-1 with TRBJ2-5; the D gene is possibly TRBD2 (7 bases). Trimming removed 7 bases at V and 1 base at J, with 22 bases between. Per germline, CDR1 MNHNS and CDR2 SASEGT. The CDR3 loop spans 17 amino acids.

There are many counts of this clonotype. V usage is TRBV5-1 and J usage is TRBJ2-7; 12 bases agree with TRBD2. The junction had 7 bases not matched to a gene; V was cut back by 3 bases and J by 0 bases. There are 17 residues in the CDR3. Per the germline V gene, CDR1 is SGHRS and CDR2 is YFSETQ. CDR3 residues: CASSCLAGGCFSYEQYF. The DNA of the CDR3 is TGCGCCAGCAGCTGCCTAGCGGGAGGGTGCTTCTCCTACGAGCAGTACTTC.

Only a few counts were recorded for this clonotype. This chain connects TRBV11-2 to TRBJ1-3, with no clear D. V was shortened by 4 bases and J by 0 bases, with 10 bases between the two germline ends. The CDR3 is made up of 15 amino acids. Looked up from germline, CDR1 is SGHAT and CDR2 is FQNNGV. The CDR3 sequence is CASSSEYISGNTIYF. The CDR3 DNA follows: TGTGCCAGCAGCTCTGAATATATCTCTGGAAACACCATATATTTT.

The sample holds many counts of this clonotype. The CDR3 spells CASESGREQYF. As DNA, the CDR3 is TGTGCCAGCGAAAGTGGACGCGAGCAGTACTTC. This sequence joins TRBV25-1 and TRBJ2-7; D is unclear. V dropped 8 bases and J dropped 6 bases, with 11 bases sitting between them. There are 11 residues in the CDR3. CDR1 and CDR2 from the germline V gene are MGHDK and SYGVNS.

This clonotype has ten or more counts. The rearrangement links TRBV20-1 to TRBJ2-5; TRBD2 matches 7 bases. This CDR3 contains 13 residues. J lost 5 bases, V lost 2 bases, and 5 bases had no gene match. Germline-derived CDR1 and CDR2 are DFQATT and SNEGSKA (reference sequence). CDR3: CSARMGLRETQYF. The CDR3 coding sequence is TGCAGTGCTAGAATGGGACTACGGGAGACCCAGTACTTC.

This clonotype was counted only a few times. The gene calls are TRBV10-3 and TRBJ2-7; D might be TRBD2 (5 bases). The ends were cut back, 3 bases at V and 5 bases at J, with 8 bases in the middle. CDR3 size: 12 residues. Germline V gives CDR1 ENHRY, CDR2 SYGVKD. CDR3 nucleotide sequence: TGTGCCATCAGTGAATTACTAGACGAGCAGTACTTC. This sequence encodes CAISELLDEQYF.

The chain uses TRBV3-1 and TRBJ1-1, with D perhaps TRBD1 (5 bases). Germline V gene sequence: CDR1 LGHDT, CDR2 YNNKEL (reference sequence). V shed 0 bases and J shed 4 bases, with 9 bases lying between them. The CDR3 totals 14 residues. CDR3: CASSQDWGGTEAFF. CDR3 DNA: TGTGCCAGCAGCCAAGATTGGGGGGGCACTGAAGCTTTCTTT. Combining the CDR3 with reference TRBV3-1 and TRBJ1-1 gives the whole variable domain DTAVSQTPKYLVTQMGNDKSIKCEQNLGHDTMYWYKQDSKKFLKIMFSYNNKELIINETVPNRFSPKSPDKAHLNLHINSLELGDSAVYFCASSQDWGGTEAFFGQGTRLTVV.

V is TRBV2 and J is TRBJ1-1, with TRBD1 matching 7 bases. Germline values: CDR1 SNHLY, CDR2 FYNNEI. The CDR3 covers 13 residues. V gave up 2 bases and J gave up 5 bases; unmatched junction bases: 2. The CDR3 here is CASSERGQTEAFF. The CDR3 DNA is TGTGCCAGCAGTGAAAGGGGACAGACTGAAGCTTTCTTT.

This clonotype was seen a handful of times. The CDR3 DNA reads TGCAGCGTTGAAGGGCGGACCCCCCATGAGCAGTTCTTC. Encoded protein: CSVEGRTPHEQFF. This chain links TRBV29-1 with TRBJ2-1; the D is unclear. The CDR3 has 13 residues. Trimming took 1 base from V and 8 from J, leaving 12 bases between them. CDR1 is SQVTM, CDR2 ANQGSEA, per germline.

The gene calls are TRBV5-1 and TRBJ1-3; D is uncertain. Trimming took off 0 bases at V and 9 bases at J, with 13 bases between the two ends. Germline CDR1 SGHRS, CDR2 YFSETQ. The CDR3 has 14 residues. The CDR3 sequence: CASSLEGSYGTIYF. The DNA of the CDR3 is TGCGCCAGCAGCTTGGAGGGATCCTATGGCACCATATATTTT.

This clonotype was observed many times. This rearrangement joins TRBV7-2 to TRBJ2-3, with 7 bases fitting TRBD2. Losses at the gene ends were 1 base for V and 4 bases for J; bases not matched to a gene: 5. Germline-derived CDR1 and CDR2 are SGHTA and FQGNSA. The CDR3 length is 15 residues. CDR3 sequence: CASSLGAGMPDTQYF. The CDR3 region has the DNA TGTGCCAGCAGCTTAGGAGCGGGAATGCCAGATACGCAGTATTTT.

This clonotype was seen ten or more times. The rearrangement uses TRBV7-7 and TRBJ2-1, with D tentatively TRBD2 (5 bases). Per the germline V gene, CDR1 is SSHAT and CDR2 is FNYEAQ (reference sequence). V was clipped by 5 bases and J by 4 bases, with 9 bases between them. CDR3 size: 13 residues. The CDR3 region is CASSVGVYNEQFF. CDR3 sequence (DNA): TGTGCCAGCAGCGTGGGAGTATACAATGAGCAGTTCTTC.

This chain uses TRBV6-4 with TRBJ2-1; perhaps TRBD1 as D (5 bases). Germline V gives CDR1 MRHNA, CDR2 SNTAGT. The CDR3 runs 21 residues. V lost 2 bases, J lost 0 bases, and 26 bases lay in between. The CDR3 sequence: CASSDPQRGLVGDSSYNEQFF. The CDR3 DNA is TGTGCCAGCAGTGACCCCCAGAGAGGCCTAGTAGGGGATAGCTCCTACAATGAGCAGTTCTTC.

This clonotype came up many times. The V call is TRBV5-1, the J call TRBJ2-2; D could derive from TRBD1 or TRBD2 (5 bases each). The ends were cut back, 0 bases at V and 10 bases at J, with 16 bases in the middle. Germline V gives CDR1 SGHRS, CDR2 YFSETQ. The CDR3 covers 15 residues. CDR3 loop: CASSLDSRGPVELFF. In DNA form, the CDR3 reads TGCGCCAGCAGCTTGGATTCGAGGGGCCCGGTGGAGCTGTTTTTT.

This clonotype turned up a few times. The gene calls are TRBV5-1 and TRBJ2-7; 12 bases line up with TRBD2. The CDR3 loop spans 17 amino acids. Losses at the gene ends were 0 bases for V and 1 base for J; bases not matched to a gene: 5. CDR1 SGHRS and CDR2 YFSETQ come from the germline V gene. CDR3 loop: CASSLVLAGGSSYEQYF. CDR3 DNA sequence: TGCGCCAGCAGCTTGGTCCTAGCGGGAGGGTCTTCCTACGAGCAGTACTTC.

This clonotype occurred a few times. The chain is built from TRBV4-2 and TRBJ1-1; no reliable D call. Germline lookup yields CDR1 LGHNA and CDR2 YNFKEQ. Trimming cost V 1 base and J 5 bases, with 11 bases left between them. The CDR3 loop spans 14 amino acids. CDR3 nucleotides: TGTGCCAGCAGCCAAGGGGTCGATAGAACTGAAGCTTTCTTT. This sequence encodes CASSQGVDRTEAFF.

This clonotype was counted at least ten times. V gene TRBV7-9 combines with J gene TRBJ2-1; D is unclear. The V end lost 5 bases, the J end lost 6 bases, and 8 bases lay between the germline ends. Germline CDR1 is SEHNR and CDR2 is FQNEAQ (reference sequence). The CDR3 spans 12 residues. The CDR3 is CASSPAANEQFF. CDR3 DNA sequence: TGTGCCAGCAGCCCCGCGGCCAATGAGCAGTTCTTC.